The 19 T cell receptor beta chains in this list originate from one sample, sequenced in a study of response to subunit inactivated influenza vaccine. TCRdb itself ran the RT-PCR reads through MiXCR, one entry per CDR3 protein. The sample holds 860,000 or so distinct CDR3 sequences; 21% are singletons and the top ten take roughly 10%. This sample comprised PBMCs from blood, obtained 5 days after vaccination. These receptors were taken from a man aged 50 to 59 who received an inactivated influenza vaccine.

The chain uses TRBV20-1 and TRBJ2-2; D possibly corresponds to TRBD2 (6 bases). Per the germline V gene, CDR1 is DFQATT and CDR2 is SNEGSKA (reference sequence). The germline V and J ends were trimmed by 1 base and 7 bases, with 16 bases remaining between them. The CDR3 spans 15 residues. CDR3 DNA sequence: TGCAGTGCTAGAGGGGGTGGTAGCGGACACGGGGAGCTGTTTTTT. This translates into CSARGGGSGHGELFF.

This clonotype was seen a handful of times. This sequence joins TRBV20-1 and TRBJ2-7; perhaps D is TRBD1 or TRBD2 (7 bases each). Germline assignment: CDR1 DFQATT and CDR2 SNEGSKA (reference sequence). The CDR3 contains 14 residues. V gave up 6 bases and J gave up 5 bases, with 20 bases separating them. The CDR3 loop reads CSARVGRGGHEQYF. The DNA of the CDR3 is TGCAGTGCCCGAGTGGGCAGGGGGGGACACGAGCAGTACTTC.

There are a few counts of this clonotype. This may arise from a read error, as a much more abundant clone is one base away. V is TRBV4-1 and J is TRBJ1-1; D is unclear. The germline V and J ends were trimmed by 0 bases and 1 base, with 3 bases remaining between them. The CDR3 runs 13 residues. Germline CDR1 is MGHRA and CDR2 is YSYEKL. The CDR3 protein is CASSQEWNTEAFF. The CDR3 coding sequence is TGCGCCAGCAGCCAAGAGTGGAACACTGAAGCTTTCTTT.

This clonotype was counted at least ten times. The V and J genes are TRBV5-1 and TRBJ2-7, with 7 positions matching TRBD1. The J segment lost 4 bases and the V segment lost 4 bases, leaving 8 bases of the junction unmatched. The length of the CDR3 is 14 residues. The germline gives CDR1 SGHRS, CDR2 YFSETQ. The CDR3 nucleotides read TGCGCCAGCAGCCTAGGACAGGCACAATACGAGCAGTACTTC. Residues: CASSLGQAQYEQYF.

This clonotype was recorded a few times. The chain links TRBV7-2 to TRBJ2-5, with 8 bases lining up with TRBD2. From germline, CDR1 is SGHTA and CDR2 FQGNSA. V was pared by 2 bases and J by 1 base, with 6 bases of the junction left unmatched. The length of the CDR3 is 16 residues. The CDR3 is CASSLSSSGGQETQYF. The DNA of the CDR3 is TGTGCCAGCAGCTTATCCTCCAGCGGGGGCCAAGAGACCCAGTACTTC.

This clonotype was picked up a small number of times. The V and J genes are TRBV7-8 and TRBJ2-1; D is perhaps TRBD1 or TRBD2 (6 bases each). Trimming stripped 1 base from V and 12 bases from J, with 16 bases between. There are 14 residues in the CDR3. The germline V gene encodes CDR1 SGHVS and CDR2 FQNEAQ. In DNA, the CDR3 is TGTGCCAGCAGCTTAGGGGGGGCCCTCCTCTTGCAGTTCTTC. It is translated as CASSLGGALLLQFF.

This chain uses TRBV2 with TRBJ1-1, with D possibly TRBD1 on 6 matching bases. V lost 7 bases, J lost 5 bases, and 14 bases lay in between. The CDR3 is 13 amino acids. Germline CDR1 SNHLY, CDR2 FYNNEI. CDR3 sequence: CASKIQGLTEAFF. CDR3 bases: TGTGCCAGCAAGATACAGGGATTAACTGAAGCTTTCTTT.

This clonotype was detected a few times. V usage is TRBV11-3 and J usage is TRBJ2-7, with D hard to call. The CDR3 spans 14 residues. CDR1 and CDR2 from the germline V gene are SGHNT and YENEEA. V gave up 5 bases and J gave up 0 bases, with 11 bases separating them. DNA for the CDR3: TGTGCCAGCAGCCCGTCACGCGGCTCCTACGAGCAGTACTTC. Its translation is CASSPSRGSYEQYF.

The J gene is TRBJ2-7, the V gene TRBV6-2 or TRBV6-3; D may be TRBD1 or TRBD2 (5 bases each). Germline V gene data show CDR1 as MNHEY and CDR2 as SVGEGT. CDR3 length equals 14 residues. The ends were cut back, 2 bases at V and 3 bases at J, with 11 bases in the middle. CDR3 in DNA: TGTGCCAGCAGTTACGGGACGGCGGGCTACGAGCAGTACTTC. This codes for CASSYGTAGYEQYF.

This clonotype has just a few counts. CDR3 in amino acids: CASSPRGGTGGNTGELFF. CDR3 bases: TGTGCCAGCAGCCCGCGCGGGGGGACCGGGGGGAACACCGGGGAGCTGTTTTTT. V is TRBV7-8 and J is TRBJ2-2; TRBD2 agrees at 8 bases. CDR1 is SGHVS and CDR2 is FQNEAQ in the germline V gene. This CDR3 is 18 amino acids long. V was clipped by 5 bases and J by 1 base; unmatched bases: 12.

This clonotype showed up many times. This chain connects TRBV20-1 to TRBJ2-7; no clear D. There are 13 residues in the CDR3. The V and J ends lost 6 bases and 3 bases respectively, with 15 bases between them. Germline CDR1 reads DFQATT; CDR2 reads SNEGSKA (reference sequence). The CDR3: CSASKLGNYEQYF. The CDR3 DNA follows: TGCAGTGCGTCGAAACTGGGCAACTACGAGCAGTACTTC.

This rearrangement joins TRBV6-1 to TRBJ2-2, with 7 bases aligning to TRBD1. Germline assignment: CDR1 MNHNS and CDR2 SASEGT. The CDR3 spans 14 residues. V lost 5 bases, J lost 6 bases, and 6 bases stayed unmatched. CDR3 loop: CASSKRQGAGELFF. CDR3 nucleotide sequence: TGTGCCAGCAGTAAACGACAGGGCGCCGGGGAGCTGTTTTTT.

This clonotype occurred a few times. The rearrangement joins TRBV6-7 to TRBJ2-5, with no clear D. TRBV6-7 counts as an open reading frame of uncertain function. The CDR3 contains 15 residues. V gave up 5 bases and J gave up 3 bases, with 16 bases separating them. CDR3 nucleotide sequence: TGTGCCAGCAGTCCCGACTGGAGTGGAGAAGAGACCCAGTACTTC. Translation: CASSPDWSGEETQYF.

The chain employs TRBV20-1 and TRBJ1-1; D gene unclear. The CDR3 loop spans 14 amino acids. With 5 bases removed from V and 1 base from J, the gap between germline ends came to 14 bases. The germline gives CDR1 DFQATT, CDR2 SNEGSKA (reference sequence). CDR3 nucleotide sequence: TGCAGTGCTCTTCCCGGAAGTCCGAACACTGAAGCTTTCTTT. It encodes CSALPGSPNTEAFF.

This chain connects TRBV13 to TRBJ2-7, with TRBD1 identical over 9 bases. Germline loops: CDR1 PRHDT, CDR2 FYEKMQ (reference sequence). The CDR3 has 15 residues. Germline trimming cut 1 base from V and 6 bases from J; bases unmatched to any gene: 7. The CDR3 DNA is TGTGCCAGCAGCTTAGTTGGACAGGGGCTTCTCGAGCAGTACTTC. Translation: CASSLVGQGLLEQYF.

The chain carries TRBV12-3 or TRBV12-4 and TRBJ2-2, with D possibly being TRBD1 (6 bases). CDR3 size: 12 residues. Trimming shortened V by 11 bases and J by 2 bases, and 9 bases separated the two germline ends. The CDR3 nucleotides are TGTGCCCAGGGACATAACACCGGGGAGCTGTTTTTT. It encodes CAQGHNTGELFF.

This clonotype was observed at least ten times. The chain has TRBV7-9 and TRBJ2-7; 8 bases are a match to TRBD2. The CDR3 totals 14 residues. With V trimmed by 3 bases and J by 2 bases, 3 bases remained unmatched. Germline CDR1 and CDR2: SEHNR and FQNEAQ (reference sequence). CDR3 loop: CASSLTGGAYEQYF. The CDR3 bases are TGTGCCAGCAGCTTGACGGGAGGGGCCTACGAGCAGTACTTC.

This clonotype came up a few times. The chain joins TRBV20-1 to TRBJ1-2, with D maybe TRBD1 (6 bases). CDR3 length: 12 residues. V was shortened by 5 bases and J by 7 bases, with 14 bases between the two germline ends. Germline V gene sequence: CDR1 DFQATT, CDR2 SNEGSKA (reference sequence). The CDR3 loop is CSALRGGFGYTF. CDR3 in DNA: TGCAGTGCTCTAAGGGGGGGATTTGGCTACACCTTC.

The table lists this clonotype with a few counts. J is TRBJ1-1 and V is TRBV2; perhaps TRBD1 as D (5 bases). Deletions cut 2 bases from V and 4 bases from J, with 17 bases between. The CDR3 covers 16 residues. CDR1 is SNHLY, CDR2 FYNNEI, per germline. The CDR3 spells CASSESFGRASTEAFF. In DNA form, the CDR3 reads TGTGCCAGCAGTGAATCGTTCGGCAGGGCGAGCACTGAAGCTTTCTTT.